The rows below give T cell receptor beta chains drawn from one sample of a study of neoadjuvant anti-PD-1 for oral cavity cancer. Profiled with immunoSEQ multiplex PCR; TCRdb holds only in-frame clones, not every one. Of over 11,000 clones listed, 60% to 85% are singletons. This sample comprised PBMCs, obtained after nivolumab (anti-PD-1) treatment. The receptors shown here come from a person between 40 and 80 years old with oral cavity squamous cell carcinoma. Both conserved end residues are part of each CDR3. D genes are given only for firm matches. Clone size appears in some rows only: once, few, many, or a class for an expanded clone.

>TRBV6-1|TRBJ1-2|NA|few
CASSSGQYGYTF
TGTGCCAGCTCTTCAGGACAGTATGGCTACACCTTC
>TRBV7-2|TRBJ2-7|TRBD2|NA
CASSLAGGPMNEQYF
TGTGCCAGCAGCTTGGCGGGAGGGCCTATGAACGAGCAGTACTTC
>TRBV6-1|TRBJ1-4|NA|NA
CASSETRGIEKLFF
TGTGCCAGCAGTGAAACGAGGGGGATTGAAAAACTGTTTTTT
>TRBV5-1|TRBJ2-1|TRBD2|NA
CASSLAGTSESSYNEQFF
TGCGCCAGCAGCTTGGCCGGGACTAGCGAGAGCTCCTACAATGAGCAGTTCTTC
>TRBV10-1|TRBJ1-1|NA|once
CASSMGLLNTEAFF
TGCGCCAGCAGTATGGGACTGTTGAACACTGAAGCTTTCTTT
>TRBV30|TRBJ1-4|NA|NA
CAWSRTAREKLFF
TGTGCCTGGAGTAGGACAGCGAGGGAAAAACTGTTTTTT
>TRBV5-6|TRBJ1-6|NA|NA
CASRTRLSTGFNSPLHF
TGTGCCAGCAGAACCAGGCTTAGTACTGGATTCAATTCACCCCTCCACTTT
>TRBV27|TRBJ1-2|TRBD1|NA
CASSLSTGASGYTF
TGTGCCAGCAGTTTATCGACAGGGGCCAGTGGCTACACCTTC
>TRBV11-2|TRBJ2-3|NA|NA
CASSLTPWGRGDGTQYF
TGTGCCAGCAGCTTAACCCCCTGGGGCAGGGGAGACGGTACGCAGTATTTT
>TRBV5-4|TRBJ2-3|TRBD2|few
CASSHIAGDVDTQYF
TGTGCCAGCAGCCATATAGCGGGAGATGTGGATACGCAGTATTTT
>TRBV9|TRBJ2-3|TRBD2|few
CASSVELAGYTDTQYF
TGTGCCAGCAGCGTAGAACTAGCGGGGTACACAGATACGCAGTATTTT
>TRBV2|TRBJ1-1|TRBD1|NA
CASSRRTGGNTEAFF
TGTGCCAGCAGCAGACGGACAGGGGGGAACACTGAAGCTTTCTTT
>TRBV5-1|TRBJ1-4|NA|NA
CASSSLLRRDNEKLFF
TGCGCCAGCAGCTCTTTACTCAGGAGAGATAATGAAAAACTGTTTTTT
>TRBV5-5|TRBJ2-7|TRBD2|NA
CASTVLAREVYEQYF
TGTGCCAGCACCGTCTTGGCGCGGGAGGTCTACGAGCAGTACTTC
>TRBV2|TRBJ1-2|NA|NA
CASTPWGGYTF
TGTGCCAGCACGCCATGGGGAGGCTACACCTTC
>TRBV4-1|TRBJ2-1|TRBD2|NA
CASSLRGGSSYNEQFF
TGCGCCAGCAGTCTCCGAGGCGGGAGCTCCTACAATGAGCAGTTCTTC
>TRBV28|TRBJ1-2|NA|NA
CASRSGGRGYTF
TGTGCCAGCAGAAGTGGGGGCCGGGGCTACACCTTC
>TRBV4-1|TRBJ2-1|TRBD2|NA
CASSDFPSGSSYNEQFF
TGCGCCAGCAGCGACTTCCCTAGCGGGAGTTCCTACAATGAGCAGTTCTTC
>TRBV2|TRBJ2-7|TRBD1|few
CASRDRVLGEQYF
TGTGCCAGCCGGGACAGGGTATTAGGCGAGCAGTACTTC
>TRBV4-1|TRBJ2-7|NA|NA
CASSQEGGNLYEQYF
TGCGCCAGCAGCCAAGAAGGCGGTAACCTCTACGAGCAGTACTTC
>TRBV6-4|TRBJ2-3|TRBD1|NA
CASSKTGEDTQYF
TGTGCCAGCAGCAAAACAGGGGAAGATACGCAGTATTTT
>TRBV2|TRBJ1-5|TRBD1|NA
CASCGQGSRQPQHF
TGTGCCAGTTGCGGACAGGGGAGTCGTCAGCCCCAGCATTTT
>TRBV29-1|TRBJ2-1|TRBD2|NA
CSESGGASNEQFF
TGCAGCGAGAGCGGGGGGGCGAGTAATGAGCAGTTCTTC
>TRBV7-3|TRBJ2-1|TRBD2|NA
CASSLSGGTYNEQFF
TGTGCCAGCAGCCTTAGCGGGGGGACCTACAATGAGCAGTTCTTC
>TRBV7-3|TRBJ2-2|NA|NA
CASSLSGGTTGELFF
TGTGCCAGCAGCTTAAGTGGCGGGACGACCGGGGAGCTGTTTTTT
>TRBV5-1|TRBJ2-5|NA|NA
CASSFVPDGETQYF
TGCGCCAGCAGCTTTGTCCCCGACGGGGAGACCCAGTACTTC
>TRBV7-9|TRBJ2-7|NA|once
CASSLGTPGVGEQYF
TGTGCCAGCAGCCTCGGGACACCAGGGGTCGGCGAGCAGTACTTC
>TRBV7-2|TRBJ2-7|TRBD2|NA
CASSPRDYISYEQYF
TGTGCCAGCAGCCCCCGGGACTATATCTCCTACGAGCAGTACTTC
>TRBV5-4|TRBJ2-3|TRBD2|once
CASSRTSGGFTDTQYF
TGTGCCAGCAGTAGGACTAGCGGGGGGTTCACAGATACGCAGTATTTT
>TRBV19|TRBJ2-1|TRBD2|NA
CASRISGVLRDEQFF
TGTGCCAGTAGGATTAGCGGGGTCCTTCGGGATGAGCAGTTCTTC
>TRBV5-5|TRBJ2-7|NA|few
CASSLVGRASYEQYF
TGTGCCAGCAGCTTGGTAGGCAGGGCCTCCTACGAGCAGTACTTC
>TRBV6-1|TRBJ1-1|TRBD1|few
CASSEGQGVWTEAFF
TGTGCCAGCAGCGAGGGACAGGGAGTTTGGACTGAAGCTTTCTTT
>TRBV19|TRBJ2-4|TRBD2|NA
CASSTVGGGLNIQYF
TGTGCCAGTAGTACGGTGGGGGGAGGGTTAAACATTCAGTACTTC
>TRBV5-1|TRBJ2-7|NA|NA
CASSPSGQGYEQYF
TGCGCCAGCAGCCCGTCGGGGCAGGGGTACGAGCAGTACTTC
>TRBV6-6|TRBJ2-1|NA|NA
CASSPRLASNEQFF
TGTGCCAGCTCCCCCCGTTTGGCCAGCAATGAGCAGTTCTTC
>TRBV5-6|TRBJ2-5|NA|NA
CASSGGRQETQYF
TGTGCCAGCAGCGGGGGGCGACAAGAGACCCAGTACTTC
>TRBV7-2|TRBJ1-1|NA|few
CASSPRRRMNTEAFF
TGTGCCAGCAGCCCTAGGCGCAGAATGAACACTGAAGCTTTCTTT
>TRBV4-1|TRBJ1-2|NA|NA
CASSQELPPFRGYSGYTF
TGCGCCAGCAGCCAAGAACTCCCTCCGTTTCGGGGTTACTCTGGCTACACCTTC
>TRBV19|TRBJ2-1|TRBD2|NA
CATQTSGGAEEQFF
TGTGCCACCCAGACTAGCGGGGGGGCTGAAGAGCAGTTCTTC
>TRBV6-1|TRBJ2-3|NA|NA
CASSDFGTDTQYF
TGTGCCAGCAGTGATTTTGGGACAGATACGCAGTATTTT
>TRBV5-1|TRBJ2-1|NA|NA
CASSQSASSYNEQFF
TGCGCCAGCAGCCAAAGCGCCAGCTCCTACAATGAGCAGTTCTTC
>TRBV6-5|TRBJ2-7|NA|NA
CASSYTTPASDEQYF
TGTGCCAGCAGTTATACGACCCCAGCCTCAGACGAGCAGTACTTC
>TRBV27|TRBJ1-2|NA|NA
CASSYREEYGYTF
TGTGCCAGCAGTTACAGGGAGGAGTATGGCTACACCTTC
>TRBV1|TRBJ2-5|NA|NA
CTSSHFALGRTETQYF
TGCACCAGCAGTCACTTCGCACTGGGACGGACGGAGACCCAGTACTTC
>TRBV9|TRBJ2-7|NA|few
CASSVASGTSTYEQYF
TGTGCCAGCAGCGTAGCGAGCGGGACATCTACCTACGAGCAGTACTTC
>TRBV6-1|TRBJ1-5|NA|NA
CATHNPYSNQPQHF
TGTGCCACCCATAACCCTTATAGCAATCAGCCCCAGCATTTT
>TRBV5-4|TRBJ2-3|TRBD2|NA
CASSLRLAGGPTDTQYF
TGTGCCAGCAGCTTGCGGCTAGCGGGGGGGCCGACAGATACGCAGTATTTT
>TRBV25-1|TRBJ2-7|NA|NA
CASSESELFPYEQYF
TGTGCCAGCAGTGAATCAGAACTATTCCCCTACGAGCAGTACTTC
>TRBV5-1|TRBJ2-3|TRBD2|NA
CASSSGTMSVTDTQYF
TGCGCCAGCAGCTCAGGGACTATGAGCGTCACAGATACGCAGTATTTT
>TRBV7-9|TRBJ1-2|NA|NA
CASSFGQSNGYTF
TGTGCCAGCAGCTTTGGACAGTCAAATGGCTACACCTTC
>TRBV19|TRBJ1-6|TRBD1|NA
CASSIKGGPGDSPLHF
TGTGCCAGTAGTATTAAAGGGGGCCCAGGAGATTCACCCCTCCACTTT
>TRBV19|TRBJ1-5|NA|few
CASSIVLGSGNQPQHF
TGTGCCAGTAGTATAGTACTAGGGAGTGGCAATCAGCCCCAGCATTTT
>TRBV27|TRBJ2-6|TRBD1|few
CASSPRQGMEGANVLTF
TGTGCCAGCAGTCCCAGACAGGGCATGGAGGGGGCCAACGTCCTGACTTTC
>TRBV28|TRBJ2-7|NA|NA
CASSPIPLWGETPYEQYF
TGTGCCAGCAGCCCCATCCCATTGTGGGGAGAGACCCCGTACGAGCAGTACTTC
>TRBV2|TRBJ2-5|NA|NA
CASRYLMRGRETQYF
TGTGCCAGCAGATATCTAATGCGGGGCCGCGAGACCCAGTACTTC
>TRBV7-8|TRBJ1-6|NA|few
CASSLDPTYSPLHF
TGTGCCAGCAGCTTAGATCCCACCTATTCACCCCTCCACTTT
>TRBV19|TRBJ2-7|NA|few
CASSILGTSYEQYF
TGTGCCAGTAGTATCCTCGGGACCTCCTACGAGCAGTACTTC
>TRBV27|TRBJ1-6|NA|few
CASSLRHNNSPLHF
TGTGCCAGCAGTTTACGACATAATAATTCACCCCTCCACTTT
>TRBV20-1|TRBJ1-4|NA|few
CSARDREKLFF
TGCAGTGCTAGAGATCGTGAAAAACTGTTTTTT